The rows below give T cell receptor beta chains drawn from one sample of a study of T cells in Graves' hyperthyroidism and ophthalmopathy. TCRdb reprocessed the multiplex PCR reads via MiXCR and lists one record per CDR3 protein. Of roughly 330,000 distinct CDR3 sequences listed, roughly 15% are singletons. The sequenced sample was blood. Source of these receptors: a man younger than 40 with Graves' hyperthyroidism. Both conserved end residues are part of each CDR3. The D gene is left open where the match is weak. Clone size is shown for a subset of rows, as once, few, many or a class of expanded clone.

clone size	V gene	J gene	D gene	CDR3 DNA	CDR3 protein
many	TRBV5-1	TRBJ2-7	TRBD1	TGCGCCAGCAGCTTGGAGGGACAGGGGGCCTACGAGCAGTACTTC	CASSLEGQGAYEQYF
many	TRBV7-9	TRBJ1-1	NA	TGTGCCAGCGGAAACACGAACACTGAAGCTTTCTTT	CASGNTNTEAFF
NA	TRBV9	TRBJ1-1	NA	TGTGCCAGCAGCGTAGGGGGGATGAACACTGAAGCTTTCTTT	CASSVGGMNTEAFF
many	TRBV2	TRBJ1-2	TRBD1	TGTGCCAGCAGTGAATGGGACAGGGGGCGATTTAATCGGGGCTACACCTTC	CASSEWDRGRFNRGYTF
many	TRBV27	TRBJ1-6	NA	TGTGCCAGCAGGAATTATAATTCACCCCTCCACTTT	CASRNYNSPLHF
many	TRBV2	TRBJ2-7	TRBD2	TGTGCCAGCAGCCGGGAGGGAAGGGGGCAGTACTTC	CASSREGRGQYF
few	TRBV5-1	TRBJ2-7	TRBD1	TGCGCCAGCAGCTTGGATGGGACAGGGGGGCGCGGGCAGTACTTC	CASSLDGTGGRGQYF
NA	TRBV29-1	TRBJ1-4	NA	TGCAGCGTTGAAGAACAGCCCTCAACTAATGAAAAACTGTTTTTT	CSVEEQPSTNEKLFF
few	TRBV29-1	TRBJ1-2	NA	TGCAGCGCCGGTGGGTCGGGAGGCTACACCTTC	CSAGGSGGYTF
once	TRBV2	TRBJ1-2	TRBD1	TGTGCTGACGGGATGGGACAGGGGGCAATTGGCTACACCTTC	CADGMGQGAIGYTF
many	TRBV20-1	TRBJ1-1	NA	TGCAGTGCTAGAGTACAGGGAGGGTCCACTGAAGCTTTCTTT	CSARVQGGSTEAFF
NA	TRBV30	TRBJ2-7	NA	TGTGCCTGGAGTGATCCCACCGAGCAGTACTTC	CAWSDPTEQYF
few	TRBV2	TRBJ1-2	NA	TGTGCCAGCAACATCGTCGACTATGGCTACACCTTC	CASNIVDYGYTF
many	TRBV5-1	TRBJ2-3	NA	TGCGCCAGCAGCTTGGAGCGGACCACAGCAGATACGCAGTATTTT	CASSLERTTADTQYF
few	TRBV14	TRBJ2-1	NA	TGTGCCAGCAGCCAAGGGTCTTGGCGGGGCGCCTACAATGAGCAGTTCTTC	CASSQGSWRGAYNEQFF
NA	TRBV7-9	TRBJ2-1	NA	TGTGCCAGCAGCCCGCCGGGCCGGAAGAAAGAGGACAATGAGCAGTTCTTC	CASSPPGRKKEDNEQFF
few	TRBV20-1	TRBJ1-1	NA	TGCAGTGCATTTCAGGGGACGATGAACACTGAAGCTTTCTTT	CSAFQGTMNTEAFF
many	TRBV11-3	TRBJ1-2	NA	TGTGCCAGCAGCCAAGGCTATGGCTACACCTTC	CASSQGYGYTF
NA	TRBV7-9	TRBJ1-1	NA	TGTGCCAGCAGCCCCGTGAGGAGGCCGAACACTGAAGCTTTCTTT	CASSPVRRPNTEAFF
many	TRBV7-9	TRBJ2-2	TRBD2	TGTGCCAGCACCCATGGGGGGGCGAACACCGGGGAGCTGTTTTTT	CASTHGGANTGELFF
NA	TRBV7-2	TRBJ2-7	TRBD2	TGTGCCAGCAGCGTAGCGGGAGGGAATTGGGAGCAGTACTTC	CASSVAGGNWEQYF
many	TRBV5-1	TRBJ2-7	NA	TGCGCCAGCAGCTTGAAGGGGCTAGAATCCTACGAGCAGTACTTC	CASSLKGLESYEQYF
NA	TRBV6-2/TRBV6-3	TRBJ1-5	NA	TGTGCCAGCAGTTCACCCGCCCAGCCCCAGCATTTT	CASSSPAQPQHF
NA	TRBV7-2	TRBJ2-5	NA	TGTGCCAGCAGCTTATACCTAGCGAAAGAGACCCAGTACTTC	CASSLYLAKETQYF
many	TRBV20-1	TRBJ2-1	NA	TGCAGTGCTAGAGCGTCCAGGGGATACAATGAGCAGTTCTTC	CSARASRGYNEQFF
few	TRBV15	TRBJ2-1	TRBD2	TGTGCCACCAGCAGAGTTGGAGTAGCGGGAGCGCATGAGCAGTTCTTC	CATSRVGVAGAHEQFF
many	TRBV7-9	TRBJ2-3	NA	TGTGCCAGCAGCCCAGAGCGTGGCACGCAGTATTTT	CASSPERGTQYF
many	TRBV18	TRBJ1-5	TRBD1	TGTGCCAGCTCAGTGGACAGGCTCAATCAGCCCCAGCATTTT	CASSVDRLNQPQHF
many	TRBV12-3/TRBV12-4	TRBJ2-7	NA	TGTGCCAGCAGTCTCTTGGGGGAGCAGTACTTC	CASSLLGEQYF
many	TRBV7-9	TRBJ2-1	TRBD2	TGTGCCAGCAGCCCCCAAAGCGGGAGGGCCTACAATGAGCAGTTCTTC	CASSPQSGRAYNEQFF
many	TRBV6-1	TRBJ2-5	NA	TGTGCCAGCAGTCCCAAGGTGGATTATCAAGAGACCCAGTACTTC	CASSPKVDYQETQYF
many	TRBV18	TRBJ2-7	NA	TGTGCCAGCTCACCACCCCAGGGCCCTTACGACGAGTACGAGCAGTACTTC	CASSPPQGPYDEYEQYF
many	TRBV29-1	TRBJ2-1	TRBD2	TGCAGCGTAAGGGCCCTAGCGGGAGGAGGTGAGCAGTTCTTC	CSVRALAGGGEQFF
many	TRBV20-1	TRBJ1-5	NA	TGCAGTGCTAGGGTCCGGATGGAACAGCCCCAGCATTTT	CSARVRMEQPQHF
many	TRBV18	TRBJ2-2	NA	TGTGCCAGCTCACCATTTACGAACACCGGGGAGCTGTTTTTT	CASSPFTNTGELFF